The rows below give T cell receptor beta chains drawn from one sample of a study of cytomegalovirus exposure and HLA in healthy donors. Method: immunoSEQ multiplex PCR; TCRdb's copy keeps in-frame clones and lacks some. The sample lists tens of thousands of clones; around four fifths were seen once. Input material: PBMCs. The receptors shown here come from a man aged 25 to 45 in good health and CMV-seronegative. Each CDR3 is given with its conserved first and last residue. The order of the fields is D gene, CDR3 length, clone size, J gene, V gene, CDR3 DNA, CDR3 protein. D genes are given only for firm matches. The size entry is marked missing in some rows and otherwise reads once, few, many or a size class.

d_gene: TRBD2
len: 15
abundance: .
j_gene: TRBJ2-2
v_gene: TRBV5-4
CDR3nt: TGTGCCAGCAGCTTGGGGCTAGCGGGTGCCGGGGAGCTGTTTTTT
CDR3aa: CASSLGLAGAGELFF

d_gene: .
len: 15
abundance: .
j_gene: TRBJ2-6
v_gene: TRBV5-1
CDR3nt: TGCGCCAGCAGCTTACAGGAACCTGGGGCCAACGTCCTGACTTTC
CDR3aa: CASSLQEPGANVLTF

d_gene: .
len: 15
abundance: .
j_gene: TRBJ2-2
v_gene: TRBV10-3
CDR3nt: TGTGCCATCAGTGAGTCGACAGGATACCGCGGGGAGCTGTTTTTT
CDR3aa: CAISESTGYRGELFF

d_gene: .
len: 13
abundance: .
j_gene: TRBJ1-2
v_gene: TRBV19
CDR3nt: TGTGCCAGTAGGGCAGGGGCGTTAGGTGGCTACACCTTC
CDR3aa: CASRAGALGGYTF

d_gene: .
len: 13
abundance: .
j_gene: TRBJ2-3
v_gene: TRBV27
CDR3nt: TGTGCCAGCAGTTTAATACTTGCAGATACGCAGTATTTT
CDR3aa: CASSLILADTQYF

d_gene: .
len: 13
abundance: .
j_gene: TRBJ2-7
v_gene: TRBV28
CDR3nt: TGTGCCAGCACTAGACAGGCCGTCTACGAGCAGTACTTC
CDR3aa: CASTRQAVYEQYF

d_gene: TRBD1
len: 14
abundance: .
j_gene: TRBJ1-5
v_gene: TRBV4-3
CDR3nt: TGCGCCAGCAGCCCCTTCAGGGGGGTAGGGCCCCAGCATTTT
CDR3aa: CASSPFRGVGPQHF

d_gene: TRBD1
len: 13
abundance: .
j_gene: TRBJ1-1
v_gene: TRBV6-5
CDR3nt: TGTGCCAGCAGCGCGACAGGGAATACTGAAGCTTTCTTT
CDR3aa: CASSATGNTEAFF

d_gene: TRBD2
len: 16
abundance: .
j_gene: TRBJ2-1
v_gene: TRBV5-4
CDR3nt: TGTGCCAGCAGCCTGGCCTCCCTAGCGGGAGTTAATGAGCAGTTCTTC
CDR3aa: CASSLASLAGVNEQFF

d_gene: TRBD1
len: 16
abundance: .
j_gene: TRBJ1-5
v_gene: TRBV15
CDR3nt: TGTGCCACCAGCATACTAACGGGACAGGGCAATCAGCCCCAGCATTTT
CDR3aa: CATSILTGQGNQPQHF

d_gene: .
len: 16
abundance: .
j_gene: TRBJ1-4
v_gene: TRBV28
CDR3nt: TGTGCCAGCAGTTTATGGTTGGGGGGAACTAATGAAAAACTGTTTTTT
CDR3aa: CASSLWLGGTNEKLFF

d_gene: .
len: 13
abundance: .
j_gene: TRBJ2-7
v_gene: TRBV7-3
CDR3nt: TGTGCCAGCAGCTTCGGACAGTCCGGCGAGCAGTACTTC
CDR3aa: CASSFGQSGEQYF

d_gene: TRBD1
len: 15
abundance: medium-sized
j_gene: TRBJ2-1
v_gene: TRBV6-1
CDR3nt: TGTGCCAGCAGTCGGCTTGAAACAGGGGGCAATGAGCAGTTCTTC
CDR3aa: CASSRLETGGNEQFF

d_gene: .
len: 16
abundance: .
j_gene: TRBJ2-2
v_gene: TRBV5-1
CDR3nt: TGCGCCAGCAGCCCCGGGACTTCAAGTAACACCGGGGAGCTGTTTTTT
CDR3aa: CASSPGTSSNTGELFF

d_gene: TRBD1
len: 17
abundance: .
j_gene: TRBJ1-1
v_gene: TRBV19
CDR3nt: TGTGCCAGTAGTACTATTCGGGGACAGGGGTCCGGCACTGAAGCTTTCTTT
CDR3aa: CASSTIRGQGSGTEAFF

d_gene: .
len: 14
abundance: .
j_gene: TRBJ1-4
v_gene: TRBV11-2
CDR3nt: TGTGCCAGCAGCTTAGCGGGGATTTTTGAAAAACTGTTTTTT
CDR3aa: CASSLAGIFEKLFF

d_gene: .
len: 14
abundance: .
j_gene: TRBJ2-3
v_gene: TRBV5-5
CDR3nt: TGTGCCATAACCCGGGAATCCACCAGCGATACGCAGTATTTT
CDR3aa: CAITRESTSDTQYF

d_gene: TRBD1
len: 14
abundance: .
j_gene: TRBJ1-5
v_gene: TRBV19
CDR3nt: TGTGCCAGTAGTATCAGACAGGGGGATCAGCCCCAGCATTTT
CDR3aa: CASSIRQGDQPQHF

d_gene: .
len: 13
abundance: .
j_gene: TRBJ2-3
v_gene: TRBV29-1
CDR3nt: TGCAGCGTTGTGGGTCGAGGTTTCGATACGCAGTATTTT
CDR3aa: CSVVGRGFDTQYF

d_gene: TRBD1
len: 20
abundance: .
j_gene: TRBJ2-2
v_gene: TRBV7-3
CDR3nt: TGTGCCAGCAGCCCAGGCCGGACAGGGAGGCATCGCCAGAACACCGGGGAGCTGTTTTTT
CDR3aa: CASSPGRTGRHRQNTGELFF

d_gene: .
len: 14
abundance: once
j_gene: TRBJ1-5
v_gene: TRBV27
CDR3nt: TGTGCCAGCAGTGTGGGGGGGCAAAGTCAGCCCCAGCATTTT
CDR3aa: CASSVGGQSQPQHF

d_gene: .
len: 13
abundance: .
j_gene: TRBJ1-2
v_gene: TRBV19
CDR3nt: TGTGCCAGTAGTTCCACAGGGAACTATGGCTACACCTTC
CDR3aa: CASSSTGNYGYTF

d_gene: TRBD1
len: 17
abundance: .
j_gene: TRBJ1-3
v_gene: TRBV4-1
CDR3nt: TGCGCCAGCAGCCAGTTACCCGGGACAGGGTCTGGAAACACCATATATTTT
CDR3aa: CASSQLPGTGSGNTIYF

d_gene: .
len: 12
abundance: .
j_gene: TRBJ1-5
v_gene: TRBV5-6
CDR3nt: TGTGCCAGCAGCCGACAGAAGCAGCCCCAGCATTTT
CDR3aa: CASSRQKQPQHF

d_gene: TRBD1
len: 15
abundance: .
j_gene: TRBJ1-2
v_gene: TRBV4-3
CDR3nt: TGCGCCAGCAGCCAAGAGGCAATAGGGGGCCATGGCTACACCTTC
CDR3aa: CASSQEAIGGHGYTF

d_gene: TRBD1
len: 18
abundance: .
j_gene: TRBJ1-2
v_gene: TRBV9
CDR3nt: TGTGCCAGCAGCGTAGAGGACAGGGGCCGTGAAAATAACTATGGCTACACCTTC
CDR3aa: CASSVEDRGRENNYGYTF

d_gene: TRBD1
len: 15
abundance: .
j_gene: TRBJ1-4
v_gene: TRBV7-9
CDR3nt: TGTGCCAGCAGCTTTGACATCACAGGGGGGGAAAAACTGTTTTTT
CDR3aa: CASSFDITGGEKLFF

d_gene: .
len: 14
abundance: .
j_gene: TRBJ1-2
v_gene: TRBV11-2
CDR3nt: TGTGCCAGCAGCTTAGAATATGGGGCGGGGGGCTACACCTTC
CDR3aa: CASSLEYGAGGYTF

d_gene: TRBD2
len: 17
abundance: .
j_gene: TRBJ2-7
v_gene: TRBV4-1
CDR3nt: TGCGCCAGCAGCCTCGGACTAGTCCGGCGGGGGGGCCCCGAGCAGTACTTC
CDR3aa: CASSLGLVRRGGPEQYF

d_gene: TRBD2
len: 19
abundance: .
j_gene: TRBJ2-1
v_gene: TRBV2
CDR3nt: TGTGCCAGCACCCCAGGCCGAAGGACTAGCGGTTACTCCTACAATGAGCAGTTCTTC
CDR3aa: CASTPGRRTSGYSYNEQFF

d_gene: TRBD1
len: 16
abundance: .
j_gene: TRBJ2-1
v_gene: TRBV4-2
CDR3nt: TGTGCCAGCAGCCAAGAGTCGGGACAGGGGTACAATGAGCAGTTCTTC
CDR3aa: CASSQESGQGYNEQFF

d_gene: TRBD1
len: 16
abundance: .
j_gene: TRBJ1-1
v_gene: TRBV4-1
CDR3nt: TGCGCCAGCAGTAAAGGACAGGGGACCATGAACACTGAAGCTTTCTTT
CDR3aa: CASSKGQGTMNTEAFF

d_gene: TRBD1
len: 14
abundance: .
j_gene: TRBJ2-5
v_gene: TRBV5-6
CDR3nt: TGTGCCAGCAGCACTGGGGACAGGAAAGAGACCCAGTACTTC
CDR3aa: CASSTGDRKETQYF